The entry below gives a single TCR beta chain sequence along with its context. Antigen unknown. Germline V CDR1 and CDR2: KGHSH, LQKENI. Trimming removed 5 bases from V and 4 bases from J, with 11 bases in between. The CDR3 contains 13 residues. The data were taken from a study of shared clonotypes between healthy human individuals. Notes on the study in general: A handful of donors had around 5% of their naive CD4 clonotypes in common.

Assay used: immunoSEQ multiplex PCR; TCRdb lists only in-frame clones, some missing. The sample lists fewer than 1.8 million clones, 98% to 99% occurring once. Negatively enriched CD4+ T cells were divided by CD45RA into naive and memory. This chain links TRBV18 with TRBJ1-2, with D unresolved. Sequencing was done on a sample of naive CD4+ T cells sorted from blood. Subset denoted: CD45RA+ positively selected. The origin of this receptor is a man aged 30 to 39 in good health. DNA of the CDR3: TGTGCCAGCTCAGATTCAGGAACCTATGGCTACACCTTC. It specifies CASSDSGTYGYTF.